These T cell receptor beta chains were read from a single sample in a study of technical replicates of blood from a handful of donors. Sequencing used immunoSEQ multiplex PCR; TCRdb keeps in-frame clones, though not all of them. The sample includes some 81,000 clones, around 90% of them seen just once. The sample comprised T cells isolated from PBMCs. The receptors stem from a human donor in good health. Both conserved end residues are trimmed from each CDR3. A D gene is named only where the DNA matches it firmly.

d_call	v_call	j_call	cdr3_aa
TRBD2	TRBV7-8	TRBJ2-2	ASKLAGGPGSGELF
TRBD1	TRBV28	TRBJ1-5	ASRDRKGGTYSNQPQH
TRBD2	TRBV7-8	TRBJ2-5	ASSPHRIGTSDKETQY
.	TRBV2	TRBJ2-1	ASSEERLVVDEQF
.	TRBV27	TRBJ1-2	ASSPSRDIHNYGYT
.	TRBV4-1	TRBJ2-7	ASSLQTGPTTYEQY
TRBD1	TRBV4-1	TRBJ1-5	ASSQVAGGDQPQH
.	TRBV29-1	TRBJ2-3	SVTRAEESDTQY
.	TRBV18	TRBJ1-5	ASSPGPGDPNQPQH
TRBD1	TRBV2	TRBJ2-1	ASSGTGSYNEQF
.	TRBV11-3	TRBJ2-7	ASSLGGIDEQY
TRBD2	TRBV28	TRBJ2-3	ASSLLAGDRTDTQY
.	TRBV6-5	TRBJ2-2	ASSLYGELF
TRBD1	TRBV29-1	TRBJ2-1	SVVSPGQVNEQF
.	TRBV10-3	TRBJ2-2	ANSQGLDTGELF
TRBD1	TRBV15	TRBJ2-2	ATSGYGRNTGQGASNTGELF
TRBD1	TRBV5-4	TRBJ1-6	ASSLNYGQGGNSPLH
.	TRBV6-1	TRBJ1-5	ASRTGHYSNQPQH
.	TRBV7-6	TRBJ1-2	ASSLVSQGTYGYT
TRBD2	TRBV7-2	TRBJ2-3	ASSPPPGRGGDTQY
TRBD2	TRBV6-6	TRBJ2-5	ASSYDRAGAGETQY
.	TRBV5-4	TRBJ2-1	ASSFWVRNEQF
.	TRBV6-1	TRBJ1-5	ASSETGSNQPQH
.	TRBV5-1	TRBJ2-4	ASSLDGLAKNIQY
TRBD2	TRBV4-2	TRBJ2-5	ASSQALAGFGQETQY
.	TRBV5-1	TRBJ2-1	ASSPPLEDEQF
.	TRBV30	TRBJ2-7	AWSATGLYYEQY
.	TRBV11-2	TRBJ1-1	ASSLLSGGTEAF
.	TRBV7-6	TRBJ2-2	ASSQAAPSGGGELF
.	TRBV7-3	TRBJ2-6	ASSPRTVSGANVLT
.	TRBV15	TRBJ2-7	ATSSDTSYEQY
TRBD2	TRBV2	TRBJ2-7	ASYFSTSGRTAYEQY
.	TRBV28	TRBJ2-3	ASSSPGLLTDTQY
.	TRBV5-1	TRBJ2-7	ASSSGLSYEQY
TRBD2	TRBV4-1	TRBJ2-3	ASSQEVKGRARTDTQY
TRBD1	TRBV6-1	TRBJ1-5	ASSGRGSGNQPQH
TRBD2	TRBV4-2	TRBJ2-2	ASSQAGSGTTGELF
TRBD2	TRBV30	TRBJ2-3	AWSVGGSTDTQY
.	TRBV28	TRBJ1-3	ASNQGTSGNTIY
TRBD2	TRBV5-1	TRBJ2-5	ASSSLGTAGETQY
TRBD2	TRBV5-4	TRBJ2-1	ASSLVAAGVNNEQF
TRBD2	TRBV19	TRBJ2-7	ASTEASGSSYEQY
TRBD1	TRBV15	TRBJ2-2	ATSTRGPGELF
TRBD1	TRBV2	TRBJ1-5	ASSLYQGAGNQPQH
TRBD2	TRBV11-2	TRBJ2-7	AHSASGSYEQY
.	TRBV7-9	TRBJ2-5	ASSLDRETQY
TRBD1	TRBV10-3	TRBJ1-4	AISENMGDREKLF
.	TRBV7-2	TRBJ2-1	ASSFNYNEQF
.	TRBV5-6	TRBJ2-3	ASSLGGTQY